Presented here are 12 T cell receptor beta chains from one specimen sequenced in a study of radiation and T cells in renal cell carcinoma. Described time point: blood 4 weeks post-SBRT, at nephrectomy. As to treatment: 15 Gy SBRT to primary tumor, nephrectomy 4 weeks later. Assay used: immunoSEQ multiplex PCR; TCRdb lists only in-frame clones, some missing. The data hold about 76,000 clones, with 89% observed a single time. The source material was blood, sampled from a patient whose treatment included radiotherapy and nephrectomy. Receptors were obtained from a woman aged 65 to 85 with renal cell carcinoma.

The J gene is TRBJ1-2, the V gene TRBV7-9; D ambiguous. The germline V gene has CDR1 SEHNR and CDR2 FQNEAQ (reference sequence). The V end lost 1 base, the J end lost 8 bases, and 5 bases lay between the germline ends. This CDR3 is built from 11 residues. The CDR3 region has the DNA TGTGCCAGCAGCTTAGGAGGGGGCTACACCTTC. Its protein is CASSLGGGYTF. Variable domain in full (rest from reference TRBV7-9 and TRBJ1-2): DTGVSQNPRHKITKRGQNVTFRCDPISEHNRLYWYRQTLGQGPEFLTYFQNEAQLEKSRLLSDRFSAERPKGSFSTLEIQRTEQGDSAMYLCASSLGGGYTFGSGTRLTVV.

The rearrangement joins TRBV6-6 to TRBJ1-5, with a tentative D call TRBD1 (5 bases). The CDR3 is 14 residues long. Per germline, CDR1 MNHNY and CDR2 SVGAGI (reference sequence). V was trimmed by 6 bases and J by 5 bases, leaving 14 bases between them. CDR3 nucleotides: TGTGCCAGCAGAACCCCGGGGCTGGATCAGCCCCAGCATTTT. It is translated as CASRTPGLDQPQHF.

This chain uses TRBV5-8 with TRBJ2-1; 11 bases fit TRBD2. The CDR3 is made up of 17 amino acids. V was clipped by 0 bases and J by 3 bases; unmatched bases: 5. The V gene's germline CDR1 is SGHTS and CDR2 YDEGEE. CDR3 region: CASSLDLAGGLYNEQFF. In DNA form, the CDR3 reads TGTGCCAGCAGCTTGGATTTAGCGGGGGGGCTCTACAATGAGCAGTTCTTC.

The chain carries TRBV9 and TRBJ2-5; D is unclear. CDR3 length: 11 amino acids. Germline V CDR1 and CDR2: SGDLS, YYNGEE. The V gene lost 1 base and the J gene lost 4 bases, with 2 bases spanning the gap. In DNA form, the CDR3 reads TGTGCCAGCAGCGTACCAGAGACCCAGTACTTC. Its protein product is CASSVPETQYF.

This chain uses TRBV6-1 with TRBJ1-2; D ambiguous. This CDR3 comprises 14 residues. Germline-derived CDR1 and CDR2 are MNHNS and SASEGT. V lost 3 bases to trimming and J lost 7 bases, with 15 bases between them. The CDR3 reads CASSEADIRSGYTF. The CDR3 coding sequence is TGTGCCAGCAGTGAGGCAGACATCCGAAGTGGCTACACCTTC.

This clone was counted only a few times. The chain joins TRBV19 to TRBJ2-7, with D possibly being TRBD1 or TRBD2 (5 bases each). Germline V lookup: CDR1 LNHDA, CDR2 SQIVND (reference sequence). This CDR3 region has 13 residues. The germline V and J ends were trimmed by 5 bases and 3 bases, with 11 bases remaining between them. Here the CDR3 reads CASSAGTYYEQYF. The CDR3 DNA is TGTGCCAGTAGTGCCGGGACGTACTACGAGCAGTACTTC.

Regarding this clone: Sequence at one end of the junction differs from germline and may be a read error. The CDR3 sequence: CASSRLAGGPYNEQFF. The CDR3 nucleotides are TGTGCTAGCAGCCGTCTAGCGGGGGGGCCTTACAATGAGCAGTTCTTC. The chain is built from TRBV7-7 and TRBJ2-1; TRBD2 matches at 12 bases. In germline, CDR1 is SSHAT, CDR2 FNYEAQ (reference sequence). The length of the CDR3 is 16 residues.

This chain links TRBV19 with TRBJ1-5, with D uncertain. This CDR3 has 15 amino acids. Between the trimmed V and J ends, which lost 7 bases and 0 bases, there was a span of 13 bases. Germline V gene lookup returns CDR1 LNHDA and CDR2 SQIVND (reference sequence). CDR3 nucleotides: TGTGCCAGTACGTCCTCGGATTATAGCAATCAGCCCCAGCATTTT. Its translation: CASTSSDYSNQPQHF.

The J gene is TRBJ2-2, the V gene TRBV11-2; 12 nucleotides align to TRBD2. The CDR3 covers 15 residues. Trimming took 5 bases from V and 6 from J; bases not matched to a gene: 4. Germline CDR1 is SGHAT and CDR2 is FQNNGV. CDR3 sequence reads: CASSPSGGAPGELFF. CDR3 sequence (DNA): TGTGCCAGCAGCCCTAGCGGGGGGGCCCCCGGGGAGCTGTTTTTT.

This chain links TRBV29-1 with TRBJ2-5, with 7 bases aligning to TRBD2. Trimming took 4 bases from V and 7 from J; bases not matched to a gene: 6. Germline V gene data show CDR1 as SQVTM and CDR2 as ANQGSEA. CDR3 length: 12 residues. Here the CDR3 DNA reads TGCAGCGTTGTAGGCCCGGGGGGGACCCAGTACTTC. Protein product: CSVVGPGGTQYF.

The CDR3 DNA follows: TGTGCCAGCAGTGAGGGGACTTCCTGGAACACCGGGGAGCTGTTTTTT. It specifies CASSEGTSWNTGELFF. The chain recombines TRBV7-2 with TRBJ2-2; D perhaps matches TRBD2 (6 bases). The CDR3 totals 16 residues. Trimming stripped 6 bases from V and 1 base from J, with 15 bases between. The germline gives CDR1 SGHTA, CDR2 FQGNSA.

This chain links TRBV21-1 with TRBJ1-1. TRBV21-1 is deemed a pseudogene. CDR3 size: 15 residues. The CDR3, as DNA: TGTGCCAGCAGCTTTCAAGGGACCCCTGGGGCTGAAGCTTTCTTT. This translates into CASSFQGTPGAEAFF.